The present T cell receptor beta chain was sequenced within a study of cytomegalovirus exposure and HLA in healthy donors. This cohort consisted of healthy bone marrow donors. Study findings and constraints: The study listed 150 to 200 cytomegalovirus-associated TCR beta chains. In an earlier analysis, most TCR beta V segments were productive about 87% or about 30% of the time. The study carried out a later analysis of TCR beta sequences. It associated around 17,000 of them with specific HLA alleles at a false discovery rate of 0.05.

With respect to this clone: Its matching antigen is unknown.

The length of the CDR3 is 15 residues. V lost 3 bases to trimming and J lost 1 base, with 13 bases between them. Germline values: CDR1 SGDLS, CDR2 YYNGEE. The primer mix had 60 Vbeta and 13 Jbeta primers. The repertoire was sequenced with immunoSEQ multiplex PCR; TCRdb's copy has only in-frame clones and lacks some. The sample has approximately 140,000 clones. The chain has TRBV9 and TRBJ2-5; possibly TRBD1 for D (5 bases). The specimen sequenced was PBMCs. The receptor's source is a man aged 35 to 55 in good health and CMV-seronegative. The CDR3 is CASSESDRFQETQYF. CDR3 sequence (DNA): TGTGCCAGCAGCGAGTCCGACAGATTCCAAGAGACCCAGTACTTC.